These 10 T cell receptor beta chains were sequenced from one sample in a study of glioma-infiltrating T cells after dendritic cell vaccination (dated by TCRdb to the mid-2010s). The library was made by the immunoSEQ multiplex PCR assay. TCRdb limited this immuneACCESS table to in-frame rearrangements with V and J called. A share of clones is missing; checked studies link under half to unresolved V genes, and the rest is unexplained. This sample gives approximately 62,000 clones in total; around nine tenths of them show up just once. The ten most abundant clones make up under 14% of the sample. The intended sense of this specimen's time point label: after dendritic cell vaccination, including at tumor progression/relapse. The source material was blood, sampled after dendritic cell vaccination. These receptors were obtained from a human donor with glioblastoma.

J is TRBJ1-2 and V is TRBV30; D is ambiguous. In germline, CDR1 is GTSNPN, CDR2 SVGIG (reference sequence). The CDR3 has 14 residues. V was pared by 4 bases and J by 4 bases, with 16 bases between. The CDR3 region has the DNA TGTGCCTGGACGAGGTCAGCCATAGGCTATGGCTACACCTTC. Translating it yields CAWTRSAIGYGYTF. The full variable domain, rest sourced from reference TRBV30 and TRBJ1-2, is SQTIHQWPATLVQPVGSPLSLECTVEGTSNPNLYWYRQAAGRGLQLLFYSVGIGQISSEVPQNLSASRPQDRQFILSSKKLLLSDSGFYLCAWTRSAIGYGYTFGSGTRLTVV.

The CDR3 sequence: CASRDGLSTGRYEQYF. The CDR3 nucleotides are TGTGCCAGCAGGGATGGATTGTCCACAGGGCGCTACGAGCAGTACTTC. The chain is built from TRBV5-4 and TRBJ2-7, with TRBD1 as a possible D gene (6 bases). The CDR3 runs 16 residues. V lost 5 bases to trimming and J lost 3 bases, with 21 bases between them. Germline CDR1 reads SGHNT; CDR2 reads YYREEE (reference sequence).

This clone came up once. V is TRBV5-1 and J is TRBJ1-6, with no clear D. The V and J ends lost 2 bases and 9 bases respectively, with 6 bases between them. Germline assignment: CDR1 SGHRS and CDR2 YFSETQ. The length of the CDR3 is 12 residues. This chain's CDR3 is CASSLESSPLHF. The CDR3 nucleotides read TGCGCCAGCAGCTTAGAGAGTTCACCCCTCCACTTT.

On this clone itself: The same CDR3 can be traced to other DNA sequences in this sample. The chain employs TRBV7-2 and TRBJ1-6; possible D gene TRBD1, 6 bases. Trimming removed 5 bases from V and 7 bases from J, with 15 bases in between. There are 15 residues in the CDR3. Germline CDR1 and CDR2: SGHTA and FQGNSA. CDR3 protein: CASSLEQGFNSPLHF. The CDR3 DNA sequence: TGTGCCAGCAGCCTAGAACAGGGTTTCAATTCACCCCTCCACTTT.

The chain carries TRBV30 and TRBJ1-1; possible D gene TRBD1, 5 bases. This CDR3 contains 11 residues. Germline V CDR1 and CDR2: GTSNPN, SVGIG (reference sequence). V was shortened by 4 bases and J by 7 bases, with 10 bases between the two germline ends. Written as DNA, the CDR3 is TGTGCCTGGACAGGGCGGAGTGAAGCTTTCTTT. It codes for CAWTGRSEAFF.

The J gene is TRBJ2-7, the V gene TRBV5-1, with TRBD1 as a possible D gene (6 bases). Germline V CDR1 and CDR2: SGHRS, YFSETQ. The V end lost 2 bases, the J end lost 1 base, and 13 bases lay between the germline ends. The CDR3 is 15 amino acids. CDR3 sequence (DNA): TGCGCCAGCAGCTTCCCCGGGACAAATTCCTACGAGCAGTACTTC. This codes for CASSFPGTNSYEQYF.

CDR3 region: CASSPKTTGEETQYF. The CDR3 region has the DNA TGTGCCAGCAGCCCTAAAACGACAGGGGAAGAGACCCAGTACTTC. This chain connects TRBV7-7 to TRBJ2-5; TRBD1 aligns across 8 bases. V shed 5 bases and J 3 bases; nucleotides not matched to a gene: 8. Germline V CDR1 and CDR2: SSHAT, FNYEAQ (reference sequence). CDR3 length: 15 residues.

The chain couples TRBV2 to TRBJ2-7; D remains ambiguous. This CDR3 has 13 residues. The germline V and J ends were trimmed by 4 bases and 7 bases, with 14 bases remaining between them. The germline V gene encodes CDR1 SNHLY and CDR2 FYNNEI. CDR3: CASSVYAPGEQYF. CDR3 in DNA: TGTGCCAGCAGTGTCTATGCCCCGGGTGAGCAGTACTTC.

This chain uses TRBV6-5 with TRBJ2-6; tentatively, D is TRBD1 (6 bases). V was pared by 9 bases and J by 1 base, with 13 bases between. The CDR3 totals 15 residues. Germline V gene lookup returns CDR1 MNHEY and CDR2 SVGAGI. This chain's CDR3 is CASAPQGSGANVLTF. The CDR3 bases are TGTGCCAGTGCTCCTCAGGGGTCTGGGGCCAACGTCCTGACTTTC.

The V gene is TRBV27, the J gene TRBJ1-2; 10 nucleotides align to TRBD1. This CDR3 contains 14 residues. V was clipped by 0 bases and J by 7 bases; unmatched bases: 2. Per germline, CDR1 MNHEY and CDR2 SMNVEV (reference sequence). This CDR3 is CASSLSGQGPGYTF. The CDR3 DNA follows: TGTGCCAGCAGTTTATCGGGACAGGGGCCTGGCTACACCTTC.